What follows describes a single T cell receptor beta chain. The antigen is undetermined. The sample originates from a study of cytomegalovirus exposure and HLA in healthy donors. CDR1 is SNHLY and CDR2 is FYNNEI in the germline V gene. The CDR3 consists of 16 residues. Trimming took 6 bases from V and 1 from J; bases not matched to a gene: 9. General observations from the study: Fewer N-insertions (relative to the roughly 700-donor mean) were reportedly seen in an Asian-associated ancestry cluster in a later analysis. TCR beta V- and J-gene trimming was later associated with a missense DCLRE1C variant.

Both 60 Vbeta primers and 13 Jbeta primers went into the PCR. Sequencing used immunoSEQ multiplex PCR; TCRdb keeps in-frame clones, though not all of them. The sample consists of 150,000 to 200,000 clones, around 83% of them appearing once. This TCR was sampled from a woman younger than 35 in good health and CMV-seronegative. Input material: PBMCs. The rearrangement links TRBV2 to TRBJ2-4, with TRBD2 matching over 7 bases. The CDR3 is CASSQVQLAAKNIQYF. CDR3 bases: TGTGCCAGCAGCCAGGTACAACTAGCGGCCAAAAACATTCAGTACTTC. Drawing the rest from reference TRBV2 and TRBJ2-4, the complete variable domain is EPEVTQTPSHQVTQMGQEVILRCVPISNHLYFYWYRQILGQKVEFLVSFYNNEISEKSEIFDDQFSVERPDGSNFTLKIRSTKLEDSAMYFCASSQVQLAAKNIQYFGAGTRLSVL.